This T cell receptor beta chain was sequenced during a study of technical replicates of blood from several donors. V lost 6 bases and J lost 4; bases outside the gene matches: 7. There are 15 residues in the CDR3. Germline CDR1 is MDHEN and CDR2 is SYDVKM. Only in-frame clones appear in the TCRdb table, and some are missing; sequencing was by immunoSEQ multiplex PCR. The sample carries 12,000 or so clones, roughly 92% recorded once. V gene TRBV28 combines with J gene TRBJ2-1; 9 nucleotides align to TRBD2. The sample was PBMCs. This clonotype was obtained from a human donor in good health. In DNA, the CDR3 is TGTGCCAGCAGACCGAGCCTAGCGGGATACAATGAGCAGTTCTTC. This encodes CASRPSLAGYNEQFF.